This T cell receptor beta chain was captured by sequencing in a study of T cell changes during pregnancy in multiple sclerosis. This clone is classed as medium-sized. Using immunoSEQ multiplex PCR, the repertoire was profiled, and TCRdb retains in-frame clones only, with some absent. Of fewer than 45,000 clones in the sample, approximately 90% were seen once. V lost 2 bases to trimming and J lost 9 bases; unmatched junction nucleotides: 4. This CDR3 has 12 residues. Per the germline V gene, CDR1 is SGHDT and CDR2 is YYEEEE. The chain employs TRBV5-6 and TRBJ2-5; TRBD2 aligns across 7 bases. Sequencing was performed on CD8+ T cells from peripheral blood mononuclear cells, taken after pregnancy. The source is a female donor in good health, enrolled as a control in a pregnancy study. This CDR3 is CASSFGLVAQYF. In nucleotides, the CDR3 is TGTGCCAGCAGCTTTGGACTAGTGGCCCAGTACTTC.